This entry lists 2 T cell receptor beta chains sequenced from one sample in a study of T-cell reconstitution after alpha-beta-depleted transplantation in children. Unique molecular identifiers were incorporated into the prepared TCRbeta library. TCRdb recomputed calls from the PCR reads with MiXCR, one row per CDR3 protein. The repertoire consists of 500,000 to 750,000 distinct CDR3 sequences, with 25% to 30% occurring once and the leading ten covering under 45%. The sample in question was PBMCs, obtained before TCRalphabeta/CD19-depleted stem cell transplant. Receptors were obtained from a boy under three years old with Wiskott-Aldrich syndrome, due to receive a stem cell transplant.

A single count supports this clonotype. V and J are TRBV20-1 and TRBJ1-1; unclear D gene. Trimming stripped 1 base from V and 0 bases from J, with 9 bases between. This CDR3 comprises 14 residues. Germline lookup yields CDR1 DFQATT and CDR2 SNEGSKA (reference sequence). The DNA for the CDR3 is TGCAGTGCTAGAGCACAGAGGATGAACACTGAAGCTTTCTTT. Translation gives CSARAQRMNTEAFF.

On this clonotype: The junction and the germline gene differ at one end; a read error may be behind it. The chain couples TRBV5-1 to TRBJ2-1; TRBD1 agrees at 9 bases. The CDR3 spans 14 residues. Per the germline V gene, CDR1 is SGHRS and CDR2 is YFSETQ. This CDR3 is CATSLGDRETEQFF. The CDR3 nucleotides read TGCGCCACCAGCTTGGGGGACAGGGAAACTGAGCAGTTCTTC.